These T cell receptor beta chains were read from a single sample in a study of control samples from healthy donors and cancer patients. Some clones are missing from TCRdb's copy, which holds only in-frame ones; the method was immunoSEQ multiplex PCR. The sample shows 130,000 or so clones, more than 75% of them seen only once. The sequencing sample was made of blood. Receptor source: a man aged 35-49 years in good health. CDR3s include the opening cysteine and the closing phenylalanine or tryptophan. The D gene is left open where the match is weak.

D,V,CDR3
TRBD2,TRBV11-3,CASSSTSGRVYEQYF
NA,TRBV6-5,CASSQWSSGNTIYF
NA,TRBV7-2,CASSPGPSQTEKLFF
NA,TRBV11-2,CASSSRAGQYNSPLHF
NA,TRBV4-3,CASSQGRYKGEKLFF
NA,TRBV3-1/TRBV3-2,CASSQVGVGAHGHTQYF
TRBD1,TRBV14,CASSPDRGPSPLHF
NA,TRBV14,CASSQAQQAFF
TRBD1,TRBV6-4,CASSEGTGTQPQHF
NA,TRBV15,CATSRESLRSNQPQHF
NA,TRBV7-9,CASSPDTSRTEAFF
TRBD2,TRBV6-2/TRBV6-3,CASSPRAGGYEQYF
TRBD2,TRBV11-3,CASGPTSGGGWETQYF